This T cell receptor beta chain was recovered during a study of T cell responses to AZD1222 COVID-19 vaccine. Study-wide findings and caveats: White British ancestry dominated among donors, who included more females, and clonal diversity was possibly underestimated.

This clone was detected once. Its matching antigen is unknown. Profiling relied on immunoSEQ multiplex PCR, and the TCRdb table lists in-frame clones only, not all of them. Of about 160,000 clones listed, around 90% were seen once; the top ten hold about 1%. V was pared by 0 bases and J by 1 base, with 6 bases of the junction left unmatched. The CDR3 totals 16 residues. The germline V gene encodes CDR1 SGHRS and CDR2 YFSETQ. Sequenced here: peripheral blood, sampled 28 days after the second AZD1222 dose. J is TRBJ1-1 and V is TRBV5-1, with TRBD1 identical over 7 bases. This sequence originates from an adult who received the AZD1222 COVID-19 vaccine. The CDR3 loop is CASSLARGQENTEAFF. DNA for the CDR3: TGCGCCAGCAGCTTGGCCAGAGGACAGGAGAACACTGAAGCTTTCTTT.